The rows below give T cell receptor beta chains drawn from one sample of a study of human T cells and chemical hapten exposure. TCRdb passed the RACE reads through MiXCR, listing each CDR3 protein once. The sample lists about 400,000 distinct CDR3 sequences; about 6% were seen once. The sample in question was whole blood, obtained in connection with sensitization to the hapten diphenylcyclopropenone (DPC). These receptors all stem from a woman between 18 and 30 years old with alopecia areata. Some clones in this sample may be carry-over from other donors' samples. Each CDR3 is given with its conserved first and last residue. D genes are given only for firm matches. Only some rows state a clone size, as once, few, many or a class for expanded clones.

J	size	V	D	DNA	CDR3
TRBJ1-1	many	TRBV7-9	TRBD1	TGTGCCAGCAGTCCTAGGACAGGGGAAAGAACAAGGAACACTGAAGCTTTCTTT	CASSPRTGERTRNTEAFF
TRBJ1-5	-	TRBV3-1	-	TGTGCCAGCAGCCAGATGAATGGGAATCAGCCCCAGCATTTT	CASSQMNGNQPQHF
TRBJ2-1	many	TRBV6-2/TRBV6-3	TRBD2	TGTGCCAGCTCCCCGGGACTAGCGGGGCATGAGCAGTTCTTC	CASSPGLAGHEQFF
TRBJ1-2	-	TRBV28	-	TGTGCCAGCAGATTCCCGGGACTGACTTATGGCTACACCTTC	CASRFPGLTYGYTF
TRBJ2-1	-	TRBV6-2/TRBV6-3	-	TGTGCCAGCAGTTACTGGGGCCACAATGAGCAGTTCTTC	CASSYWGHNEQFF
TRBJ1-3	-	TRBV2	-	TGTGCCAGCAGCGTATCTAGGTTCCCCGGTGCCTCACGAGGAAACACCATATATTTT	CASSVSRFPGASRGNTIYF
TRBJ1-5	many	TRBV29-1	-	TGCAGCGCGCGATCCGGGACACTTTATAGCAATCAGCCCCAGCATTTT	CSARSGTLYSNQPQHF
TRBJ1-4	few	TRBV25-1	-	TGTGCCAGTGGGCTCACTAATGAAAAACTGTTTTTT	CASGLTNEKLFF
TRBJ2-5	-	TRBV27	TRBD1	TGTGCCAGCAGGCCAACCGGGACAGGGGGCGCGACCCAGTACTTC	CASRPTGTGGATQYF
TRBJ2-2	-	TRBV6-6	-	TGTGCCAGCAGTTACTCAGGTCAGAGATCATTCACCGGGGAGCTGTTTTTT	CASSYSGQRSFTGELFF
TRBJ2-3	few	TRBV7-2	-	TGTGCCAGCAGCCGGGACTCCATCCCAGATACGCAGTATTTT	CASSRDSIPDTQYF
TRBJ1-1	many	TRBV6-6	-	TGTGCCAGCAGTTCCCCGGCAGACACTGAAGCTTTCTTT	CASSSPADTEAFF
TRBJ1-2	-	TRBV24-1	-	TGTGCCACCCGCAGCGGGCCTAACTATGGCTACACCTTC	CATRSGPNYGYTF
TRBJ1-6	-	TRBV5-1	-	TGCGCCAGCAGCCTGGGGGCAGGGAATGATAATTCACCCCTCCACTTT	CASSLGAGNDNSPLHF
TRBJ2-7	few	TRBV12-5	TRBD1	TGTGCTAGTGGTTTCCCCGGGACAGGGGACTACGAGCAGTACTTC	CASGFPGTGDYEQYF
TRBJ1-2	few	TRBV7-9	TRBD1	TGTGCCAGCAGCTCGACAGGGGCCTTTAACTATGGCTACACCTTC	CASSSTGAFNYGYTF
TRBJ2-2	many	TRBV10-3	TRBD1	TGTGCCATCAGACAGGGGAGCGGCGCGAACACCGGGGAGCTGTTTTTT	CAIRQGSGANTGELFF
TRBJ2-1	many	TRBV7-3	TRBD2	TGTGCCAGCAGCTCCACCGGTAGCGGGGGAGGATCTAAGTTCTTC	CASSSTGSGGGSKFF
TRBJ2-2	-	TRBV3-1	-	TGTGCCAGCGGACAGGGACTAGCTTACGTCGCGCCCGGGGAGCTGTTTTTT	CASGQGLAYVAPGELFF
TRBJ2-5	few	TRBV5-1	-	TGCGCCAGCAGCTTAGGGGACGGCCAAGAGACCCAGTACTTC	CASSLGDGQETQYF
TRBJ1-5	-	TRBV6-6	-	-	CASSSSDRGLNQPQHF
TRBJ2-1	few	TRBV29-1	TRBD1	TGCAGCGTATTGAAGCGACAGGGAAGAAATGAGCAGTTCTTC	CSVLKRQGRNEQFF
TRBJ1-3	few	TRBV12-3/TRBV12-4	-	TGTGCCAGCAGGCCCTCGGGCTCTGGAAACACCATATATTTT	CASRPSGSGNTIYF
TRBJ1-5	-	TRBV7-9	TRBD1	TGTGCCAGCAGCCTGGGACAGGTTGTTCAGCCCCAGCATTTT	CASSLGQVVQPQHF
TRBJ1-6	-	TRBV12-3/TRBV12-4	-	TGTGCCAGCAGTTTAGGCATCGGGACACCTAATTCACCCCTCCACTTT	CASSLGIGTPNSPLHF
TRBJ1-5	many	TRBV7-2	-	TGTGCCAGCAGCTCCGTAGCCCAGCCCCAGCATTTT	CASSSVAQPQHF
TRBJ2-7	few	TRBV20-1	-	TGCAGTGCTAGAGATAGCGTAGCCTACGAGCAGTACTTC	CSARDSVAYEQYF